This T cell receptor (beta chain) comes out of a study of shared clonotypes between healthy human individuals. A note on this clone: The antigen is not known.

Splitting of CD4+ cells produced CD45RA+ naive and CD45RA-negative memory subsets. Study results and limitations: Tissues were not sampled, only blood, and their repertoires likely differ.

Trimming shortened V by 4 bases and J by 0 bases, and 7 bases separated the two germline ends. Germline loops: CDR1 MDHEN, CDR2 SYDVKM. The CDR3 extends over 14 amino acids. Evenly divided among several immunoSEQ plates was the genomic DNA of each subset. The repertoire was sequenced with immunoSEQ multiplex PCR; TCRdb's copy has only in-frame clones and lacks some. The table shows hundreds of thousands of clones, with approximately 79% occurring only once. The chain joins TRBV28 to TRBJ1-5, with TRBD1 as a possible D gene (5 bases). Sequencing was carried out using memory CD4+ T cells sorted from blood. Subset denoted: CD45RA-negative fraction. The sequence was obtained from a woman in her 30s in good health. CDR3 residues: CASSWGNSNQPQHF. CDR3 in DNA: TGTGCCAGCAGTTGGGGGAATAGCAATCAGCCCCAGCATTTT.